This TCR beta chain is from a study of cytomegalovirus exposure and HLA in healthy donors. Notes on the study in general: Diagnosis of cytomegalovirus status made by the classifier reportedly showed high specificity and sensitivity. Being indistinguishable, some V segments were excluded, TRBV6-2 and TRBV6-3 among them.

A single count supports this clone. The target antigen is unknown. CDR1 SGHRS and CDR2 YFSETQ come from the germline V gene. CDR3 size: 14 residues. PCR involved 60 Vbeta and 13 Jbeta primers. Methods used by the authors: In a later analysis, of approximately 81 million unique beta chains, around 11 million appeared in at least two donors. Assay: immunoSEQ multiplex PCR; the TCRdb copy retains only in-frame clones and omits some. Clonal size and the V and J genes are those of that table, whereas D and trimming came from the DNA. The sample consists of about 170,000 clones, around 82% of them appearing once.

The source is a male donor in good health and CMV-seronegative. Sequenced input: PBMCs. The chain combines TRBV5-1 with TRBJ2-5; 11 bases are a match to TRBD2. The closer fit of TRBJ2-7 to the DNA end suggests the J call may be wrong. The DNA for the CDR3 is TGCGCCAGCAGCCGGGAACTAGCGGGAGACGAGCAGTACTTC. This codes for CASSRELAGDEQYF.